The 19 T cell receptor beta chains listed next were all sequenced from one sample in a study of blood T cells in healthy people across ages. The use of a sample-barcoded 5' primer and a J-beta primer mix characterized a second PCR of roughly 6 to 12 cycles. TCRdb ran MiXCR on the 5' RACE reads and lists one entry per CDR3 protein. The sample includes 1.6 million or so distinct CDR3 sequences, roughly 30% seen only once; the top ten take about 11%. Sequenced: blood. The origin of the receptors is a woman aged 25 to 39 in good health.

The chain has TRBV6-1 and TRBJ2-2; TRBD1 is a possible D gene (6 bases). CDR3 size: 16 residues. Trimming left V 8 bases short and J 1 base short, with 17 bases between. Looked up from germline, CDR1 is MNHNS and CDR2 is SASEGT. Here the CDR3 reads CASLVQGSENTGELFF. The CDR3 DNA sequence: TGTGCCAGCCTTGTACAGGGAAGTGAGAACACCGGGGAGCTGTTTTTT.

The CDR3 DNA sequence: TGCGCCAGCAGGGACGGCAGGGGGAGAGGAATGAACACTGAAGCTTTCTTT. As protein: CASRDGRGRGMNTEAFF. The rearrangement uses TRBV5-1 and TRBJ1-1; TRBD1 matches 7 bases. Germline V gene lookup returns CDR1 SGHRS and CDR2 YFSETQ. This CDR3 contains 17 residues. Unmatched junction bases numbered 13, after V lost 5 bases and J lost 0 bases.

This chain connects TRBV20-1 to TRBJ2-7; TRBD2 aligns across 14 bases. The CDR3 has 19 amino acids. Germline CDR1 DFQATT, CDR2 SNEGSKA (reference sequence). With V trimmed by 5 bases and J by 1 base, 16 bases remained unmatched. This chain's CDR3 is CSAPLSGGLAGVRSYEQYF. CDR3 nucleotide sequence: TGCAGTGCTCCCCTCAGTGGGGGACTAGCGGGAGTCCGATCCTACGAGCAGTACTTC.

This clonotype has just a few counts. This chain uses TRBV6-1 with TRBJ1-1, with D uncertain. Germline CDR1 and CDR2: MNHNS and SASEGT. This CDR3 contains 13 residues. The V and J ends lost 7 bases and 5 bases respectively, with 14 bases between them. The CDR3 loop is CASILGPGTEAFF. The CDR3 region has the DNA TGTGCCAGCATCCTGGGCCCGGGTACTGAAGCTTTCTTT.

CDR3 coding DNA: TGTGCCAGCACCGACGCGGGGGCCGGGGAGCTGTTTTTT. Translated, it gives CASTDAGAGELFF. This chain uses TRBV6-5 with TRBJ2-2, with 7 bases that match TRBD2. The CDR3 consists of 13 residues. J was trimmed by 6 bases and V by 7 bases; bases with no gene match: 5. CDR1 is MNHEY and CDR2 is SVGAGI in the germline V gene.

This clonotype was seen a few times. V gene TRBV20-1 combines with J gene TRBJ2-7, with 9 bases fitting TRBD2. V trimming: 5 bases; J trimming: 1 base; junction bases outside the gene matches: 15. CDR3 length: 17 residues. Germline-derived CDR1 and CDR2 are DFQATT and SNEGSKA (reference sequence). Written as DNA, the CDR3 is TGCAGTGCTTCCGCAGGACTAGCGTTTTCGTGGTCCTACGAGCAGTACTTC. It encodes CSASAGLAFSWSYEQYF.

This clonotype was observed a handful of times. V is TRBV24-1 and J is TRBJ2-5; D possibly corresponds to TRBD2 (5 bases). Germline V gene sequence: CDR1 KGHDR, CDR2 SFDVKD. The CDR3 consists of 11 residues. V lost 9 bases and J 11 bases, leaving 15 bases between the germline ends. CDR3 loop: CATGLSNEQYF. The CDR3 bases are TGTGCCACCGGACTTTCGAATGAGCAGTACTTC.

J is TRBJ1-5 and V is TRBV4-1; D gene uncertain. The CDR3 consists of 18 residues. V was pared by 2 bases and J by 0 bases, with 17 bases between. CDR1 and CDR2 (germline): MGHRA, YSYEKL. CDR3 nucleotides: TGCGCCAGCAGCCAATTCTCCAGTCGAGGTTCTAGCAATCAGCCCCAGCATTTT. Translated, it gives CASSQFSSRGSSNQPQHF.

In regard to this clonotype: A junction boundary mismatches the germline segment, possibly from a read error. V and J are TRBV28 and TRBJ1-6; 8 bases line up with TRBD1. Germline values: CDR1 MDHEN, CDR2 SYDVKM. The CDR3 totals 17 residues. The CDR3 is CASSLIRGPDYNSPLHF. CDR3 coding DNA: TGTGCCAGCAGTTTAATCAGGGGGCCCGATTATAATTCACCTCTCCACTTT.

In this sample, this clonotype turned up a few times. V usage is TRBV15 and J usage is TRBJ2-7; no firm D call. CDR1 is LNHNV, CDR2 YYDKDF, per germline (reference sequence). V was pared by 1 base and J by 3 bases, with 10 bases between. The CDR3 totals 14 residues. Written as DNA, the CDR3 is TGTGCCACCAGCAGAGTAATAGGAGTCTACGAGCAGTACTTC. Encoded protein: CATSRVIGVYEQYF.

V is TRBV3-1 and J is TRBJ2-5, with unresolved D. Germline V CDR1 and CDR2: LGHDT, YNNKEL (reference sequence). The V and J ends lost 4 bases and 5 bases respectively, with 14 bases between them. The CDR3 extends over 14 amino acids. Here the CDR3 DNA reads TGTGCCAGCAGCCGAAGCCCCAAGGTGGAGACCCAGTACTTC. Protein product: CASSRSPKVETQYF.

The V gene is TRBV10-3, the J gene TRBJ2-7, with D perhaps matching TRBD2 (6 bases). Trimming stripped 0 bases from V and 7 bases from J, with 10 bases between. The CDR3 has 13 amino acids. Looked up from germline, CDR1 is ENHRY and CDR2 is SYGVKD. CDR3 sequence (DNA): TGTGCCATCAGTGAGTCGTCGGGGGAAGAGCAGTACTTC. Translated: CAISESSGEEQYF.

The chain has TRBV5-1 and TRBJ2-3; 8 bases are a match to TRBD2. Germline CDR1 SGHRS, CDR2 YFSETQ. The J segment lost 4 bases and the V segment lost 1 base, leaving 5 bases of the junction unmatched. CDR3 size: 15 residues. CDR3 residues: CASSLRAGEADTQYF. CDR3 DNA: TGCGCCAGCAGCTTGCGAGCGGGAGAGGCAGATACGCAGTATTTT.

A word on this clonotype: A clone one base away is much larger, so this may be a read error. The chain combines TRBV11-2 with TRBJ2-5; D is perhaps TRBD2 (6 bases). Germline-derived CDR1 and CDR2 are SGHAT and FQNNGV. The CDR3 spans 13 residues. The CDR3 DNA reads TGTACCAGCAGCACGACTAGACAAGAGACCCAGTACTTC. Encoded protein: CTSSTTRQETQYF.

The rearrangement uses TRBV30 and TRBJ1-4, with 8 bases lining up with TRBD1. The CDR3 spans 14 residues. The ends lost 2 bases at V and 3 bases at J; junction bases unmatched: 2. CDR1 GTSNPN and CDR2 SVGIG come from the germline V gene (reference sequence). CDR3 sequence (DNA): TGTGCCTGGAGTTTGACAGGGGCTAATGAAAAACTGTTTTTT. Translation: CAWSLTGANEKLFF.

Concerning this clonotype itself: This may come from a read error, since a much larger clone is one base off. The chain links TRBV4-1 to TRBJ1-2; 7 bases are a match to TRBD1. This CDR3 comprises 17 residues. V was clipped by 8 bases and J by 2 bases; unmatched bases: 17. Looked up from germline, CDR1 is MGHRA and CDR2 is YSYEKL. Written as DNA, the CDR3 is TGCGCCAGCGGCCGTTCAACAGGGGTTGGGGGCAACTATGGCTACACCTTC. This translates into CASGRSTGVGGNYGYTF.

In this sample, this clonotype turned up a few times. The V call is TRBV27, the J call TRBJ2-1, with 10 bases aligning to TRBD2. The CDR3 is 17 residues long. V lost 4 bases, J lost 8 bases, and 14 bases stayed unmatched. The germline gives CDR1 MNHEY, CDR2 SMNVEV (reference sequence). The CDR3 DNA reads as TGTGCCAGCAGTTCCCACCCAGCGGGAGGGGGTGGCGATGAGCAGTTCTTC. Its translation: CASSSHPAGGGGDEQFF.

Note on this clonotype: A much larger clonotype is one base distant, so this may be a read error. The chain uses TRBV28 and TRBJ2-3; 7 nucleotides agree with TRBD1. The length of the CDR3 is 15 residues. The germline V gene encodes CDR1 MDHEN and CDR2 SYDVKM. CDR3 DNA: TGTGCCAACAGTCTGGGACAGATAAGCACAGATACGCAGTATTTT. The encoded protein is CANSLGQISTDTQYF.

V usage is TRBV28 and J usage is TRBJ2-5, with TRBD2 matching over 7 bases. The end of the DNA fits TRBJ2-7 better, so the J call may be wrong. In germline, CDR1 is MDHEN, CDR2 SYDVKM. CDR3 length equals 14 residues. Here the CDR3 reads CASSSHGLAYEQYF. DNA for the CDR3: TGTGCCAGCAGTTCCCACGGACTAGCCTACGAGCAGTACTTC.